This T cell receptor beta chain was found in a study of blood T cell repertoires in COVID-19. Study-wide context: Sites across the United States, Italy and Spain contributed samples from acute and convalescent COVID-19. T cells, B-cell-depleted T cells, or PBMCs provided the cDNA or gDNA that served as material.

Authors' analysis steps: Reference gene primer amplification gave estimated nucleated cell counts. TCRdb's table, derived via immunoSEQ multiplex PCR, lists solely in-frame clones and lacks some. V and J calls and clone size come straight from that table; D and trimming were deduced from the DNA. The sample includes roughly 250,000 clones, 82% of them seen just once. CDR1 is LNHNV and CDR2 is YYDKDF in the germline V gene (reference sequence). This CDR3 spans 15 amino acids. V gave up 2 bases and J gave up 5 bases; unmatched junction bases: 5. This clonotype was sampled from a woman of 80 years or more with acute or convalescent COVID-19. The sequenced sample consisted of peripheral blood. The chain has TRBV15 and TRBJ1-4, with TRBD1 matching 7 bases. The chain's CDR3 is CATSRPGQLNEKLFF. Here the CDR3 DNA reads TGTGCCACCAGCAGACCGGGACAGCTAAATGAAAAACTGTTTTTT.